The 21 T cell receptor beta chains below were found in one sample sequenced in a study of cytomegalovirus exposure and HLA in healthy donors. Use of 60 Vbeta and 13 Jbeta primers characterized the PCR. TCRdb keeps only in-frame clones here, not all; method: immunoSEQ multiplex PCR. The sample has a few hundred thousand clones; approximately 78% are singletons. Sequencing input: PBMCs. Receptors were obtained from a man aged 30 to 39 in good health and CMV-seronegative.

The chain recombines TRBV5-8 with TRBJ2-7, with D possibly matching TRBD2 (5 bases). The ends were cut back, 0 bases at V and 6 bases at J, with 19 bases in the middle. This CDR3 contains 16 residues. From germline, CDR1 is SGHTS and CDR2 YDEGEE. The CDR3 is CASSLAYFGVTGEQYF. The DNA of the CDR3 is TGTGCCAGCAGCTTGGCATACTTCGGGGTGACGGGCGAGCAGTACTTC.

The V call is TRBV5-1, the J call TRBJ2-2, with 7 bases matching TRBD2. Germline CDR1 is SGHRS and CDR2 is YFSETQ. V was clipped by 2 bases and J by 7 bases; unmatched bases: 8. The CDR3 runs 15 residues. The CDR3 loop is CASSFDWGGIGELFF. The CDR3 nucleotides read TGCGCCAGCAGCTTCGACTGGGGAGGGATCGGGGAGCTGTTTTTT.

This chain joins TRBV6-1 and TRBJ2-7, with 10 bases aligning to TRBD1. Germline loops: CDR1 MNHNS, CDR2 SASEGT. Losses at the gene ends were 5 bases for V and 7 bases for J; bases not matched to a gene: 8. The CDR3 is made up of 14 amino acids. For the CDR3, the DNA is TGTGCCAGCAGTCCCGTGACAGGGGGCCAAGAGCAGTACTTC. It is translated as CASSPVTGGQEQYF.

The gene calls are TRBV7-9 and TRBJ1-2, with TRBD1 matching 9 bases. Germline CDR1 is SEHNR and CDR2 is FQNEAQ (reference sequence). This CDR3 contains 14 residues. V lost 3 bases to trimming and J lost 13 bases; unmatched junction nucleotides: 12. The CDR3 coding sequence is TGTGCCAGCAGCTTCACTTCGGGACAGGGCCTAGTCACCTTC. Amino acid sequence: CASSFTSGQGLVTF. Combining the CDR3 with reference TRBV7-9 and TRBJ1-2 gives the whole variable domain DTGVSQNPRHKITKRGQNVTFRCDPISEHNRLYWYRQTLGQGPEFLTYFQNEAQLEKSRLLSDRFSAERPKGSFSTLEIQRTEQGDSAMYLCASSFTSGQGLVTFGSGTRLTVV.

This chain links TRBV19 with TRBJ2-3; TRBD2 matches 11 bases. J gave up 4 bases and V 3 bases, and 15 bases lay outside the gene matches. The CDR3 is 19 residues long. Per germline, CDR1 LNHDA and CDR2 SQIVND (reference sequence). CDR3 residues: CASSIAVLAGEMHPDTQYF. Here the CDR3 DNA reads TGTGCCAGTAGTATTGCGGTACTAGCGGGGGAGATGCACCCAGATACGCAGTATTTT.

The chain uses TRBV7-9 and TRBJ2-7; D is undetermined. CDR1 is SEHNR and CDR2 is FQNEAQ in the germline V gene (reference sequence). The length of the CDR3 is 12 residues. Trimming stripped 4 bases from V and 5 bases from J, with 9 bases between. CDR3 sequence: CASSYVVDEQYF. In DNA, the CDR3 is TGTGCCAGCAGCTACGTAGTCGACGAGCAGTACTTC. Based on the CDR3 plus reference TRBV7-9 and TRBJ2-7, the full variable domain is DTGVSQNPRHKITKRGQNVTFRCDPISEHNRLYWYRQTLGQGPEFLTYFQNEAQLEKSRLLSDRFSAERPKGSFSTLEIQRTEQGDSAMYLCASSYVVDEQYFGPGTRLTVT.

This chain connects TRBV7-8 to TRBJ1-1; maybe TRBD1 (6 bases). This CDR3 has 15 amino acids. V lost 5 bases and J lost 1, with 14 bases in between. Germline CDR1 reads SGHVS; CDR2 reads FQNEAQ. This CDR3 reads CASSHSGAANTEAFF. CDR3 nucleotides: TGTGCCAGCAGCCACTCAGGGGCGGCGAACACTGAAGCTTTCTTT.

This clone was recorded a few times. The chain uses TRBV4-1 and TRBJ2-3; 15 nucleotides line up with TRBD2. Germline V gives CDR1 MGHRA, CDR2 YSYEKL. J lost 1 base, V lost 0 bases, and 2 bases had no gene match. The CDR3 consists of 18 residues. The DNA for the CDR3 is TGCGCCAGCAGCCAAGAAGGACTAGCGGGGGGGGGCACAGATACGCAGTATTTT. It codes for CASSQEGLAGGGTDTQYF.

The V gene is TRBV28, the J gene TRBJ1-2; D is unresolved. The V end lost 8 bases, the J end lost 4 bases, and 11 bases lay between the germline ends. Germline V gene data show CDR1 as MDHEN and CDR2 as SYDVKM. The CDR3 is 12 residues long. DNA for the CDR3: TGTGCCAGCGGGTCCGGGTCCTATGGCTACACCTTC. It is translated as CASGSGSYGYTF.

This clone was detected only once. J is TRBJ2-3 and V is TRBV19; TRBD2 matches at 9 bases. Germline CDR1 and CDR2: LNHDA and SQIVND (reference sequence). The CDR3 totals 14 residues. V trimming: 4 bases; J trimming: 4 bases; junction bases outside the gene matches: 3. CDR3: CASSSGGAADTQYF. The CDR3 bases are TGTGCCAGTAGTAGCGGGGGGGCCGCAGATACGCAGTATTTT.

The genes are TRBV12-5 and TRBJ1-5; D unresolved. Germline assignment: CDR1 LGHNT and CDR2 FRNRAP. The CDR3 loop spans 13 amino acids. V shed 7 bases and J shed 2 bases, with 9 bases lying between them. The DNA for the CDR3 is TGTGCTAGTGCCTCCACTGGCAATCAGCCCCAGCATTTT. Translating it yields CASASTGNQPQHF.

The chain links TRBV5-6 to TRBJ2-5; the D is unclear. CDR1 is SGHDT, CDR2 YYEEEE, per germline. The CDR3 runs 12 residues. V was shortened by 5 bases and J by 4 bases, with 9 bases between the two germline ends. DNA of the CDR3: TGTGCCAGCAGGTTATTCGGAGAGACCCAGTACTTC. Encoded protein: CASRLFGETQYF.

The CDR3 is CASSSRAPGQGGDTQYF. The CDR3 DNA sequence: TGCGCCAGCAGCTCTCGGGCCCCGGGACAGGGAGGAGATACGCAGTATTTT. This chain joins TRBV5-1 and TRBJ2-3, with 9 bases that match TRBD1. Germline-derived CDR1 and CDR2 are SGHRS and YFSETQ. V lost 3 bases, J lost 5 bases, and 13 bases stayed unmatched. The CDR3 loop spans 17 amino acids.

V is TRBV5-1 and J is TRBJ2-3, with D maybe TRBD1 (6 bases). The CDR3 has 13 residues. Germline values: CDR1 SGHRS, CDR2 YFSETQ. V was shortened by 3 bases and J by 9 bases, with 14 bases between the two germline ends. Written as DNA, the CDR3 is TGCGCCAGCAGCTACGAAGACAGGCAGACGCAGTATTTT. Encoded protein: CASSYEDRQTQYF.

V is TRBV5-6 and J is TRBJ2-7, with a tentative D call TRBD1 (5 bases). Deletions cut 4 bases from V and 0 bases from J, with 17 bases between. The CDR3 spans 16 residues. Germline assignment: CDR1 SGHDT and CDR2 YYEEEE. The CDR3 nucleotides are TGTGCCAGCAGCGCTGTACTACAGGTTAGCTCCTACGAGCAGTACTTC. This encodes CASSAVLQVSSYEQYF. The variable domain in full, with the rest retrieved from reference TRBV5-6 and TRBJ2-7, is DAGVTQSPTHLIKTRGQQVTLRCSPKSGHDTVSWYQQALGQGPQFIFQYYEEEERQRGNFPDRFSGHQFPNYSSELNVNALLLGDSALYLCASSAVLQVSSYEQYFGPGTRLTVT.

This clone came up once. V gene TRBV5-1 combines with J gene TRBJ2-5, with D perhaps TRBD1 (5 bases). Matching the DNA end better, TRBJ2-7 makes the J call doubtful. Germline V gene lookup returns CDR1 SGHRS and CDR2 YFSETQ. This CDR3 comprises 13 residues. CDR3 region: CASSLPPGNEQYF. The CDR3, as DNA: TGCGCCAGCAGCTTGCCCCCAGGGAACGAGCAGTACTTC.

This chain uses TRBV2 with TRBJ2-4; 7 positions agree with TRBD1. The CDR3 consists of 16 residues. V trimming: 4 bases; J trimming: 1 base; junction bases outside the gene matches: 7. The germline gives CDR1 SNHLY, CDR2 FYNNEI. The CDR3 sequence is CASSAGLQGAKNIQYF. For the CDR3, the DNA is TGTGCCAGCAGTGCGGGATTACAGGGGGCCAAAAACATTCAGTACTTC.

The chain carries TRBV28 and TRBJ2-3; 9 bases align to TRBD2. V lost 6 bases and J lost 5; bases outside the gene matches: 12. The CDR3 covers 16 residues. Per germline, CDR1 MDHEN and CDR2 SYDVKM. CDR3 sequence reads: CASSPLAGGLEDTQYF. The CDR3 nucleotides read TGTGCCAGCAGCCCCCTCGCGGGGGGGCTGGAAGATACGCAGTATTTT. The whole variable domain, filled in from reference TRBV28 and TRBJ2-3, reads DVKVTQSSRYLVKRTGEKVFLECVQDMDHENMFWYRQDPGLGLRLIYFSYDVKMKEKGDIPEGYSVSREKKERFSLILESASTNQTSMYLCASSPLAGGLEDTQYFGPGTRLTVL.

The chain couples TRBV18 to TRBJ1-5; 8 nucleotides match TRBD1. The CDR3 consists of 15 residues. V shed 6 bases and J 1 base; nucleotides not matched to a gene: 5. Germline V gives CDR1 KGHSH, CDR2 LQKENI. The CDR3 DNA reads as TGTGCCAGCTCCAATCAGGGGGCCAGCAATCAGCCCCAGCATTTT. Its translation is CASSNQGASNQPQHF.

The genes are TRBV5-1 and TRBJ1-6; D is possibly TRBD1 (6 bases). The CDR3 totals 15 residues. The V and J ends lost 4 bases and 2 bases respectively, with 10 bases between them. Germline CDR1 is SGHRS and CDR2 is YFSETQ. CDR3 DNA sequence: TGCGCCAGCAGCCCCACAGGGACCTATAATTCACCCCTCCACTTT. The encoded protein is CASSPTGTYNSPLHF.

Written as DNA, the CDR3 is TGTGCCAGCAGCCCCAGGGTTCTGCTCCTGAGCTCTGGAAACACCATATATTTT. Its translation is CASSPRVLLLSSGNTIYF. J is TRBJ1-3 and V is TRBV7-6; possibly TRBD1 for D (5 bases). Looked up from germline, CDR1 is SGHVS and CDR2 is FNYEAQ. Trimming shortened V by 5 bases and J by 0 bases, and 20 bases separated the two germline ends. The CDR3 totals 18 residues.